A selection of T cell receptor beta chains follows, all from one sample in a study of early T cells in non-severe SARS-CoV-2 infection. From the 5' RACE reads, TCRdb called clonotypes with MiXCR, one entry per CDR3 protein. The data show nearly 70,000 distinct CDR3 sequences, with roughly 4.6% seen just once and 3% to 4% held by the top ten. Sequencing used whole blood, obtained at baseline. These TCRs come from an adult who was a healthcare worker with PCR-confirmed SARS-CoV-2 infection or an uninfected control (not recorded which). The donor label of this sample is uncertain. The CDR3 runs from the conserved cysteine through the conserved F or W. D genes are given only for firm matches. Some rows have no size entry. The others give once, few or many, or a class for an expanded clone.

j_call v_call d_call clone_size cdr3_nt cdr3_aa
TRBJ2-7 TRBV28 . many TGTGCCAGCAGTTTAGTCCTGGTACCCTACGAGCAGTACTTC CASSLVLVPYEQYF
TRBJ2-5 TRBV6-5 . many TGTGCCAGCAGTTCTTTCTGGGAGACCCAGTACTTC CASSSFWETQYF
TRBJ1-5 TRBV29-1 . many TGCAGCGTTGGCAGGGGTAGCAATCAGCCCCAGCATTTT CSVGRGSNQPQHF
TRBJ2-2 TRBV20-1 TRBD1 few TGCAGTGTCTCAGGACAGGCTCTTACCCCTACCCCGAACACCGGGGAGCTGTTTTTT CSVSGQALTPTPNTGELFF
TRBJ1-6 TRBV27 . many TGTGCCAGCAGTTCCGTCAGGGTTTCGGATAATTCACCCCTCCACTTT CASSSVRVSDNSPLHF
TRBJ2-4 TRBV7-3 . many TGTGCCAGCAGCCGGAGGAGGGTGGAAGACATTCAGTACTTC CASSRRRVEDIQYF
TRBJ1-2 TRBV29-1 TRBD1 . TGCAGCGTTGATCCCCGGGACAGGGGGCCCTATGGCTACACCTTC CSVDPRDRGPYGYTF
TRBJ2-1 TRBV20-1 TRBD2 many TGCAGTGCTAAACTTAGGACTAGCGGGAACAATGAGCAGTTCTTC CSAKLRTSGNNEQFF
TRBJ2-6 TRBV5-1 TRBD1 . TGCGCCAGCAGCCCCCGAACCAGACAGGGGGTGACCTCTGGGGCCAACGTCCTGATTTTC CASSPRTRQGVTSGANVLIF
TRBJ2-3 TRBV5-6 . . TGTGCCAGCAGCTCCCCGTCGACAGCCTTCCAGGATACGCAGTATTTT CASSSPSTAFQDTQYF
TRBJ2-7 TRBV11-2 . many TGTGCCAGCAGCTTAGAACTGGGGGGATCCTACGAGCAGTACTTC CASSLELGGSYEQYF
TRBJ2-5 TRBV20-1 . many TGCAGTGCAGGGGCAGGTCCGGGGCAAGAGACCCAGTACTTC CSAGAGPGQETQYF
TRBJ2-2 TRBV28 . many TGTGCCAGCAGTTCTCAGGGAAACACCGGGGAGCTGTTTTTT CASSSQGNTGELFF
TRBJ1-2 TRBV20-1 . many TGCAGTGCTAGAGTGGGGGCCGGTGGCTACACCTTC CSARVGAGGYTF
TRBJ2-3 TRBV29-1 TRBD2 many TGCAGCGTTGAAGCTAGCGGGGTTAGCACAGATACGCAGTATTTT CSVEASGVSTDTQYF
TRBJ1-1 TRBV12-2 . . TGTGCAAGTCGCTTCTTGGACGGAATCCGCATGAACACTGAAGCTTTCTTT CASRFLDGIRMNTEAFF
TRBJ2-6 TRBV28 . many TGTGCCAGCAGGGAGGACAGTGCGGGGGCCAACGTCCTGACTTTC CASREDSAGANVLTF
TRBJ1-1 TRBV9 TRBD1 . TGTGCCAGCAGCGCGACCCGGGACAGGGTTAAGAGCACTGAAGCTTTCTTT CASSATRDRVKSTEAFF
TRBJ2-3 TRBV5-4 . . TGTGCCAGCAGCTTCCAACCCCCCCCAGATACGCAGTATTTT CASSFQPPPDTQYF
TRBJ2-1 TRBV19 . many TGTGCCAGTACCGCACTAAATGAGCAGTTCTTC CASTALNEQFF
TRBJ1-1 TRBV24-1 . few TGTGCCACTAGGGGTGATGCAGACACTGAAGCTTTCTTT CATRGDADTEAFF
TRBJ2-3 TRBV7-8 TRBD1 . TGTGCCAGCAGCTTAACAGGGGCCTCCCTCCGGGATACGCAGTATTTT CASSLTGASLRDTQYF
TRBJ2-3 TRBV28 . few TGTGCCAGCAGTCCCCGAGTAACAGATACGCAGTATTTT CASSPRVTDTQYF
TRBJ2-7 TRBV10-1 . many TGCGCCAGCAGTGAGTCGGGTAACCAGCTGTACGAGCAGTACTTC CASSESGNQLYEQYF
TRBJ2-3 TRBV29-1 . many TGCAGCGTTGAAGTTCGTTCAGAGGGGAGCACAGATACGCAGTATTTT CSVEVRSEGSTDTQYF
TRBJ2-2 TRBV6-4 TRBD1 . TGTGCCAGCAGACAGGGGAAGGACACCGGGGAGCTGTTTTTT CASRQGKDTGELFF
TRBJ1-4 TRBV5-6 . few TGTGCCAGCAGCCGTGGCCCTAATGAAAAACTGTTTTTT CASSRGPNEKLFF
TRBJ2-5 TRBV11-2 . few TGTGCCAGCAGCTTGGGCCCCTCTAAGGAGACCCAGTACTTC CASSLGPSKETQYF
TRBJ2-7 TRBV7-6 TRBD1 many TGTGCCAGCAGCTCCCAGGGGACAGGGGCGGGCGAGCAGTACTTC CASSSQGTGAGEQYF
TRBJ1-1 TRBV6-1 TRBD1 . TGTGCCAGCAGTAAAGCGACAGGGATTCCTGAAGCTTTCTTT CASSKATGIPEAFF
TRBJ2-1 TRBV7-3 . many TGTGCCAGCAGCTTAGAAGGTACCCAAACCTACAATGAGCAGTTCTTC CASSLEGTQTYNEQFF
TRBJ2-7 TRBV25-1 . many TGTGCCAGCAGTGAATGGAAGGACACCCTCGAGCAGTACTTC CASSEWKDTLEQYF
TRBJ1-6 TRBV7-2 . many TGTGCCAGCAGCTCCTCCGCAGCCTTCTATAATTCACCCCTCCACTTT CASSSSAAFYNSPLHF
TRBJ1-2 TRBV25-1 . . TGTGCCAGCAGTGCAGCGGAGGGCATCGGAGGCTACACCTTC CASSAAEGIGGYTF
TRBJ2-7 TRBV4-2 . many TGTGCCAGCAGCCAAGGGGTTAACGAGCAGTACTTC CASSQGVNEQYF
TRBJ2-5 TRBV28 TRBD2 many TGTGCCACCTGGACTAGCGGGGGGGCCAAAAAAGAGACCCAGTACTTC CATWTSGGAKKETQYF
TRBJ1-6 TRBV28 . . TGTGCCAGCAATGGGGCCAATAATTCACCCCTCCACTTT CASNGANNSPLHF
TRBJ2-3 TRBV7-9 . few TGTGCCAGCAGCTGGACGGAAACTGATACGCAGTATTTT CASSWTETDTQYF
TRBJ1-6 TRBV27 TRBD1 many TGTGCCAGCAGTTTGGAAGGGACAGGGGGACGGAGTTCACCCCTCCACTTT CASSLEGTGGRSSPLHF
TRBJ2-2 TRBV6-6 . . TGTGCCAGCAGTTACAGCTCGGGGAGTGACACCGGGGAGCTGTTTTTT CASSYSSGSDTGELFF